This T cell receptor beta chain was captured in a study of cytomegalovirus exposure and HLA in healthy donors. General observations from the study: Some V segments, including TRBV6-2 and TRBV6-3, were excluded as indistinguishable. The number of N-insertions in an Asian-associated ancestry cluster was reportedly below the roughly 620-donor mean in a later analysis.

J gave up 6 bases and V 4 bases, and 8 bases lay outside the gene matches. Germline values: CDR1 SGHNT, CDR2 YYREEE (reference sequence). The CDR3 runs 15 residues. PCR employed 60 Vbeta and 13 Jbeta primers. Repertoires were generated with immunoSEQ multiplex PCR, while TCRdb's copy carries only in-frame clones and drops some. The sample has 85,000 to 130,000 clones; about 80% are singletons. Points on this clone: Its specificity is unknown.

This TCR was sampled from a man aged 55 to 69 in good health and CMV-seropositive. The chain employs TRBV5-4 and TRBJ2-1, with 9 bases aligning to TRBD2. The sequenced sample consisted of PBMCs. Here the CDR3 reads CASSLAGGQSNEQFF. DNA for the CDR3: TGTGCCAGCAGCCTCGCGGGGGGGCAAAGCAATGAGCAGTTCTTC.